Each of the 21 T cell receptor beta chains below was sequenced from the same sample in a study of T cells expressing NK-cell markers. For each CDR3 protein, TCRdb gives one entry from its re-call of the 5' RACE reads, without DNA. This sample carries roughly 430,000 distinct CDR3 sequences, with 7.3% going to the ten biggest clones. The source material was blood T cells: a sorted CD56 or NKG2C T cell subset, CD4+ or CD8+ T cells, or bulk PBMC T cells (not recorded which). Receptors were obtained from a woman between 18 and 70 years old in good health.

The chain is built from TRBV27 and TRBJ2-3; lacking DNA, the TRBD1 call made by TCRdb goes unchecked. The CDR3 spans 17 residues. Per the germline V gene, CDR1 is MNHEY and CDR2 is SMNVEV (reference sequence). CDR3 residues: CASSRSGGINRGDTQYF.

V and J are TRBV29-1 and TRBJ2-2; TCRdb reports TRBD1, a call that lacks DNA to check it against. The CDR3 loop spans 12 amino acids. CDR1 is SQVTM, CDR2 ANQGSEA, per germline. This chain's CDR3 is CSVETGGGELFF.

The chain employs TRBV12-3 or TRBV12-4 and TRBJ2-1; the TCRdb call, TRBD1, lacks DNA for checking. The CDR3 sequence is 15 residues long. CDR3 sequence: CASSFYRQAYNEQFF.

The CDR3 sequence is CASSFQQGSGNIQYF. The chain has TRBV7-2 and TRBJ2-4; the TCRdb call, TRBD1, lacks DNA for checking. Germline V gene lookup returns CDR1 SGHTA and CDR2 FQGNSA. The CDR3 consists of 15 residues. Filled out from reference TRBV7-2 and TRBJ2-4, the complete variable domain reads GAGVSQSPSNKVTEKGKDVELRCDPISGHTALYWYRQSLGQGLEFLIYFQGNSAPDKSGLPSDRFSAERTGGSVSTLTIQRTQQEDSAVYLCASSFQQGSGNIQYFGAGTRLSVL.

The chain has TRBV9 and TRBJ1-3. This CDR3 contains 14 residues. CDR1 SGDLS and CDR2 YYNGEE come from the germline V gene. CDR3 residues: CASSPALTGNTIYF.

This chain uses TRBV5-1 with TRBJ2-3; the D gene TCRdb calls, TRBD1, cannot be checked with no DNA. This CDR3 has 14 residues. CDR1 SGHRS and CDR2 YFSETQ come from the germline V gene. The CDR3 region is CDSSPGQATDTQYF.

CDR3 region: CASSWAIEGGNTIYF. The chain combines TRBV12-3 or TRBV12-4 with TRBJ1-3. This CDR3 is built from 15 residues.

The J gene is TRBJ1-5, the V gene TRBV20-1. The CDR3 contains 14 residues. Germline CDR1 is DFQATT and CDR2 is SNEGSKA (reference sequence). The CDR3 sequence: CSASRVSSNQPQHF.

This chain connects TRBV18 to TRBJ1-2. CDR3 length equals 15 residues. Germline V CDR1 and CDR2: KGHSH, LQKENI. This chain's CDR3 is CASSPPVLANYGYTF.

The chain recombines TRBV4-3 with TRBJ1-1. This CDR3 region has 14 residues. Germline loops: CDR1 LGHNA, CDR2 YSLEER. The CDR3 spells CASSQDWVNTEAFF.

The chain employs TRBV3-1 and TRBJ2-1; there is no DNA to check the TCRdb D call of TRBD2. This CDR3 comprises 17 residues. Germline CDR1 reads LGHDT; CDR2 reads YNNKEL (reference sequence). CDR3 sequence: CASSLLGGAGGYNEQFF.

V usage is TRBV19 and J usage is TRBJ2-7; there is no DNA to check the TCRdb D call of TRBD1. The germline CDR1 and CDR2 sequences are LNHDA and SQIVND (reference sequence). The CDR3 loop spans 12 amino acids. The CDR3 reads CASSGLGQEQYF.

The chain carries TRBV7-9 and TRBJ1-1; TCRdb's D call of TRBD1 is untestable without DNA. The CDR3 extends over 15 amino acids. CDR1 is SEHNR and CDR2 is FQNEAQ in the germline V gene (reference sequence). The CDR3 sequence: CASSPAGQGRTEAFF.

V gene TRBV11-2 combines with J gene TRBJ2-5; the D gene TCRdb calls, TRBD1, cannot be checked with no DNA. Germline V lookup: CDR1 SGHAT, CDR2 FQNNGV. The CDR3 length is 13 residues. The CDR3 sequence: CASSTRGRGTQYF.

The chain has TRBV15 and TRBJ2-2; lacking DNA, the TRBD1 call made by TCRdb goes unchecked. The CDR3 runs to 14 residues. Germline V gene sequence: CDR1 LNHNV, CDR2 YYDKDF (reference sequence). The CDR3 sequence: CATSRGVNTGELFF.

This CDR3 is CASSKGLGHQETQYF. This chain links TRBV6-1 with TRBJ2-5; with no DNA, the TCRdb D assignment of TRBD2 cannot be verified. This CDR3 has 15 amino acids. Germline V gives CDR1 MNHNS, CDR2 SASEGT.

The chain links TRBV20-1 to TRBJ2-3; TCRdb reports TRBD2, a call that lacks DNA to check it against. Germline lookup yields CDR1 DFQATT and CDR2 SNEGSKA (reference sequence). The CDR3 length is 14 residues. CDR3 region: CSGIAGESTDTQYF.

The chain employs TRBV10-3 and TRBJ2-1. Germline values: CDR1 ENHRY, CDR2 SYGVKD. This CDR3 has 12 amino acids. CDR3 amino acids: CAISETGVEQFF.

The chain uses TRBV30 and TRBJ2-3. Germline V lookup: CDR1 GTSNPN, CDR2 SVGIG (reference sequence). This CDR3 has 12 residues. The CDR3: CAWSADTDTQYF.

The CDR3 is CASCSPRETGELFF. The chain recombines TRBV19 with TRBJ2-2. Per the germline V gene, CDR1 is LNHDA and CDR2 is SQIVND (reference sequence). The CDR3 runs 14 residues.

The rearrangement links TRBV7-3 to TRBJ2-2; TCRdb picks TRBD1, but there is no DNA to check that call. CDR3 size: 18 residues. From germline, CDR1 is SGHTA and CDR2 FQGTGA. CDR3 residues: CASSLSWLVAARGGELFF.